This T cell receptor (beta chain) was captured by sequencing in a study of response to subunit inactivated influenza vaccine. Points from the study as a whole: There was a suggestion from the authors that each seasonal influenza vaccination recruits few new T cells.

MiXCR, run by TCRdb on the RT-PCR reads, gives a single entry per CDR3 protein. The table has fewer than 350,000 distinct CDR3 sequences, less than 25% seen once. Turning to this clonotype: Its antigen is still unknown.

Trimming pared 0 bases from V and 1 base from J, leaving 3 bases between. This CDR3 is built from 13 residues. Per germline, CDR1 MNHEY and CDR2 SVGAGI. This TCR was recovered from a man between 50 and 69 years old who received an inactivated influenza vaccine. The V call is TRBV6-5, the J call TRBJ1-2; no clear D gene. The material sequenced was PBMCs from blood, taken less than 22 months after vaccination. The chain's CDR3 is CASSYSHNYGYTF. The CDR3 nucleotides are TGTGCCAGCAGTTACTCCCATAACTATGGCTACACCTTC.